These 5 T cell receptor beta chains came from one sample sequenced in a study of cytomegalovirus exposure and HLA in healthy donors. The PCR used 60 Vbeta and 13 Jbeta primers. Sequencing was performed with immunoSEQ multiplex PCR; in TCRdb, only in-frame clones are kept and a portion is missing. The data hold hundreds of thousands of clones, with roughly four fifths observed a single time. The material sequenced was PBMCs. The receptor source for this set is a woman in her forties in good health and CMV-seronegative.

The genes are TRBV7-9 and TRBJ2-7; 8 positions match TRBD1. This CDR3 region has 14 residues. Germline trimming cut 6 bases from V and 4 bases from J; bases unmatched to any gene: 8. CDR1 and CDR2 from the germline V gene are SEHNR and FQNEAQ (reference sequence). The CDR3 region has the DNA TGTGCCAGCAGTTTTGGACAGGGAGAATACGAGCAGTACTTC. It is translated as CASSFGQGEYEQYF.

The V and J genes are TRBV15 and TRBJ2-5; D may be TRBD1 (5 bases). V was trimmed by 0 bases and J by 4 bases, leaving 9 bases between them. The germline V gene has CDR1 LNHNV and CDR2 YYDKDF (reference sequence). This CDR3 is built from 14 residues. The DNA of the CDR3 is TGTGCCACCAGCAGAGATGTAGGGGTAGAGACCCAGTACTTC. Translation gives CATSRDVGVETQYF. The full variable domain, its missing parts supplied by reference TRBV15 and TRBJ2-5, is DAMVIQNPRYQVTQFGKPVTLSCSQTLNHNVMYWYQQKSSQAPKLLFHYYDKDFNNEADTPDNFQSRRPNTSFCFLDIRSPGLGDTAMYLCATSRDVGVETQYFGPGTRLLVL.

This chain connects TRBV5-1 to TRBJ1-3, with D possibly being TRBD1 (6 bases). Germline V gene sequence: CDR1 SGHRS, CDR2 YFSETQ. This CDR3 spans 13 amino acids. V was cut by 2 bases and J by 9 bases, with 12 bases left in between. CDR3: CASSLGQGSTIYF. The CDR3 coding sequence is TGCGCCAGCAGCTTAGGTCAGGGGAGCACCATATATTTT.

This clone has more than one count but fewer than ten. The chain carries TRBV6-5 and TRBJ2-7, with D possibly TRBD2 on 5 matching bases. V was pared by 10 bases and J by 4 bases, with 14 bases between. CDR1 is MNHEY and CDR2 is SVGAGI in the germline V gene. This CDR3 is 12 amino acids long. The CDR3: CATTGSVYEQYF. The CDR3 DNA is TGTGCCACCACTGGGAGTGTTTACGAGCAGTACTTC.

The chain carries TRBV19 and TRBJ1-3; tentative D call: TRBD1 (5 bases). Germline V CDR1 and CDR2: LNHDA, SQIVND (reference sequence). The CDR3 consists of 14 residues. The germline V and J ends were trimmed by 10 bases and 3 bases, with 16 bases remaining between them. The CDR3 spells CATKAAGDGNTIYF. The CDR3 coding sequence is TGTGCCACAAAGGCCGCGGGGGATGGAAACACCATATATTTT.